These 26 T cell receptor beta chains were sequenced from one sample in a study of breast tumors, draining lymph nodes, adjacent tissues. TCRdb re-analysed the multiplex PCR reads in MiXCR, keeping a single row per CDR3 protein. The table shows about 230,000 distinct CDR3 sequences, with 32% occurring only once. Samples came from axillary lymph nodes draining the breast cancer. The sequencing input was axillary lymph node tissue. All receptors derive from a female donor with breast cancer. Some clones in this sample may be carry-over from other donors' samples.

The table lists this clonotype with a count of one. The chain employs TRBV7-2 and TRBJ2-5, with 15 bases identical to TRBD2. CDR3 length: 17 amino acids. Per germline, CDR1 SGHTA and CDR2 FQGNSA. The junction had 6 bases not matched to a gene; V was cut back by 3 bases and J by 4 bases. The CDR3 protein is CASSLLGTSGRLETQYF. The CDR3 DNA is TGTGCCAGCAGCTTGCTCGGGACTAGCGGGAGGCTAGAGACCCAGTACTTC.

This clonotype was counted only a few times. With a much larger clone just one base away, this may be a read error. V is TRBV20-1 and J is TRBJ2-3; 12 bases are shared with TRBD2. Trimming removed 0 bases from V and 10 bases from J; junction bases left unmatched: 17. The CDR3 extends over 18 amino acids. The germline V gene has CDR1 DFQATT and CDR2 SNEGSKA (reference sequence). CDR3 sequence: CSARDLRLAGGRKGAQYF. DNA for the CDR3: TGCAGTGCTAGAGATCTGAGGCTAGCGGGAGGGCGGAAAGGTGCGCAGTATTTT.

This clonotype was picked up a small number of times. A much larger clonotype is one base distant, so this may be a read error. The chain joins TRBV20-1 to TRBJ2-7; D gene uncertain. Germline V gives CDR1 DFQATT, CDR2 SNEGSKA (reference sequence). This CDR3 contains 13 residues. V lost 7 bases to trimming and J lost 3 bases, with 16 bases between them. In DNA, the CDR3 is TGCAGTGGTTGGTGGGCGCGTAACTACGAGCAGTACTTC. Encoded protein: CSGWWARNYEQYF.

This clonotype showed up just a few times. It may be a read error: a sequence one base away is much more abundant. This rearrangement joins TRBV11-2 to TRBJ2-5; tentative D call: TRBD1 (5 bases). The length of the CDR3 is 12 residues. With 0 bases removed from V and 9 bases from J, the gap between germline ends came to 8 bases. Germline CDR1 is SGHAT and CDR2 is FQNNGV. In DNA form, the CDR3 reads TGTGCCAGCAGCTTAGATCCAGGGTCCCAGTACTTC. This gives the protein CASSLDPGSQYF.

This clonotype has only a few counts. A much larger clone lies a single base off, so this may be a read error. The chain carries TRBV5-5 and TRBJ1-2; D perhaps matches TRBD1 (6 bases). Germline V gene sequence: CDR1 SGHKS, CDR2 YYEKEE (reference sequence). V was clipped by 3 bases and J by 11 bases, with 20 bases between them. This CDR3 contains 14 residues. The CDR3 region is CASSSPPTQGRYTF. The CDR3 bases are TGTGCCAGCAGCTCCCCGCCCACACAGGGTCGGTACACCTTC. The full variable domain, completed using reference TRBV5-5 and TRBJ1-2, is DAGVTQSPTHLIKTRGQQVTLRCSPISGHKSVSWYQQVLGQGPQFIFQYYEKEERGRGNFPDRFSARQFPNYSSELNVNALLLGDSALYLCASSSPPTQGRYTFGSGTRLTVV.

This clonotype was counted ten times or more. CDR3 protein: CASRDSRSIYGYTF. In DNA, the CDR3 is TGCGCCAGCAGGGACAGTCGCTCAATCTATGGCTACACCTTC. The V and J genes are TRBV5-1 and TRBJ1-2, with a tentative D call TRBD1 (6 bases). CDR1 is SGHRS and CDR2 is YFSETQ in the germline V gene. V shed 5 bases and J shed 4 bases, with 15 bases lying between them. The CDR3 is 14 amino acids.

This clonotype was seen many times. For the CDR3, the DNA is TGCGCCAGCAGCCACACTAATTCACCCCTCCACTTT. This sequence encodes CASSHTNSPLHF. The chain carries TRBV5-1 and TRBJ1-6; no definite D call. Trimming shortened V by 4 bases and J by 6 bases, and 5 bases separated the two germline ends. The CDR3 has 12 residues. Germline CDR1 SGHRS, CDR2 YFSETQ.

This chain connects TRBV7-2 to TRBJ2-1; D uncertain. This CDR3 is 14 amino acids long. Germline CDR1 and CDR2: SGHTA and FQGNSA. The ends were cut back, 0 bases at V and 6 bases at J, with 9 bases in the middle. The DNA for the CDR3 is TGTGCCAGCAGCTTAGCGCTTAGGGCCAATGAGCAGTTCTTC. It is translated as CASSLALRANEQFF.

In its sample, this clonotype was seen many times. V and J are TRBV11-1 and TRBJ2-1; 10 bases match TRBD2. Trimming took 5 bases from V and 5 from J; bases not matched to a gene: 6. CDR3 length: 15 residues. Germline V lookup: CDR1 SGHAT, CDR2 FQDESV (reference sequence). The CDR3 bases are TGTGCCAGCAGCGCGGGACTAGCGTTCAACAATGAGCAGTTCTTC. As protein: CASSAGLAFNNEQFF.

This clonotype was seen only once. The chain recombines TRBV11-3 with TRBJ2-2, with TRBD2 identical over 9 bases. CDR1 and CDR2 from the germline V gene are SGHNT and YENEEA. V shed 3 bases and J 2 bases; nucleotides not matched to a gene: 10. The CDR3 runs to 18 residues. CDR3 sequence reads: CASSFIAGLALNTGELFF. CDR3 bases: TGTGCCAGCAGCTTTATAGCGGGACTAGCCCTAAACACCGGGGAGCTGTTTTTT. The full variable domain, its missing parts supplied by reference TRBV11-3 and TRBJ2-2, is EAGVVQSPRYKIIEKKQPVAFWCNPISGHNTLYWYLQNLGQGPELLIRYENEEAVDDSQLPKDRFSAERLKGVDSTLKIQPAELGDSAVYLCASSFIAGLALNTGELFFGEGSRLTVL.

This clonotype showed up many times. The chain joins TRBV11-3 to TRBJ2-1; unclear D gene. Germline values: CDR1 SGHNT, CDR2 YENEEA. Trimming pared 5 bases from V and 8 bases from J, leaving 7 bases between. The CDR3 has 11 amino acids. CDR3 coding DNA: TGTGCCAGCAGCAGTAAAGATGAGCAGTTCTTC. Protein: CASSSKDEQFF. Full variable domain (outside the CDR3, taken from reference TRBV11-3 and TRBJ2-1): EAGVVQSPRYKIIEKKQPVAFWCNPISGHNTLYWYLQNLGQGPELLIRYENEEAVDDSQLPKDRFSAERLKGVDSTLKIQPAELGDSAVYLCASSSKDEQFFGPGTRLTVL.

The chain couples TRBV6-4 to TRBJ1-2; TRBD1 aligns across 8 bases. Trimming removed 5 bases from V and 4 bases from J; junction bases left unmatched: 12. The CDR3 consists of 16 residues. CDR1 and CDR2 (germline): MRHNA, SNTAGT. This CDR3 reads CASSHRWDRPLYGYTF. In nucleotides, the CDR3 is TGTGCCAGCAGTCACCGTTGGGACAGGCCCCTCTATGGCTACACCTTC.

This clonotype appeared many times. This chain joins TRBV25-1 and TRBJ1-6, with D tentatively TRBD1 (5 bases). CDR3 length: 15 amino acids. Between the trimmed V and J ends, which lost 6 bases and 10 bases, there was a span of 19 bases. CDR1 and CDR2 from the germline V gene are MGHDK and SYGVNS. The CDR3 nucleotides read TGTGCCAGCAGGGATCAGGGAGGGCCAGGATCACCCCTCCACTTT. As protein: CASRDQGGPGSPLHF.

Only one count was recorded for this clonotype. The genes are TRBV20-1 and TRBJ2-5, with 9 bases aligning to TRBD2. Germline CDR1 reads DFQATT; CDR2 reads SNEGSKA (reference sequence). With 1 base clipped from V and 5 bases from J, the junction kept 2 bases outside the gene matches. The CDR3 contains 13 residues. The CDR3 nucleotides read TGCAGTGCTAGAGCAGCGGGGGGTGAGACCCAGTACTTC. This translates into CSARAAGGETQYF.

This clonotype was picked up one time. The rearrangement joins TRBV20-1 to TRBJ2-3; 7 bases are a match to TRBD2. With V trimmed by 6 bases and J by 11 bases, 17 bases remained unmatched. This CDR3 region has 14 residues. The V gene's germline CDR1 is DFQATT and CDR2 SNEGSKA (reference sequence). The CDR3: CSAISGERYNEQYF. CDR3 DNA sequence: TGCAGTGCCATAAGCGGGGAAAGATACAATGAGCAGTATTTT.

This clonotype has a count of ten or more. This chain links TRBV5-4 with TRBJ1-2, with TRBD1 as a possible D gene (6 bases). The CDR3 contains 15 residues. Trimming took 4 bases from V and 4 from J, leaving 17 bases between them. Germline CDR1 is SGHNT and CDR2 is YYREEE (reference sequence). The CDR3 nucleotides are TGTGCCAGCAGCCCCACCCCGGGGGGCAGCTATGGCTACACCTTC. Amino acid sequence: CASSPTPGGSYGYTF.

This chain joins TRBV20-1 and TRBJ1-2, with TRBD1 as a possible D gene (6 bases). V was clipped by 6 bases and J by 3 bases, with 23 bases between them. The length of the CDR3 is 16 residues. CDR1 is DFQATT, CDR2 SNEGSKA, per germline (reference sequence). CDR3 region: CSASLGGHGGYYGYTF. CDR3 sequence (DNA): TGCAGTGCCTCGTTAGGGGGACACGGGGGCTACTATGGCTACACCTTC.

This chain links TRBV2 with TRBJ2-1; D remains unclear. This CDR3 has 16 residues. CDR1 SNHLY and CDR2 FYNNEI come from the germline V gene. V shed 6 bases and J shed 0 bases, with 15 bases lying between them. The CDR3 DNA is TGTGCCAGCAGGTCTCAGGCCCGGAGCTCCTACAATGAGCAGTTCTTC. Translation: CASRSQARSSYNEQFF.

With respect to this clonotype: The junction differs from germline at one of its ends, possibly a read error. The rearrangement joins TRBV6-5 to TRBJ2-5, with D perhaps given as TRBD1 or TRBD2 (5 bases each). The CDR3 contains 15 residues. CDR1 and CDR2 (germline): MNHEY, SVGAGI. The CDR3 here is CVSSYSGGLRETQYF. CDR3 sequence (DNA): TGTGTCAGCAGTTACTCTGGGGGTTTGAGGGAGACCCAGTACTTC.

This clonotype has ten or more counts. The CDR3 reads CASSTSVGREGPNEQFF. CDR3 coding DNA: TGTGCCAGCAGCACTAGCGTGGGGAGGGAGGGCCCCAATGAGCAGTTCTTC. This chain links TRBV7-9 with TRBJ2-1; 7 bases are a match to TRBD2. Germline V gives CDR1 SEHNR, CDR2 FQNEAQ (reference sequence). The trim removed 5 bases at V and 6 bases at J, leaving 16 bases unmatched. The CDR3 is 17 amino acids.

This clonotype was detected many times. The V gene is TRBV5-1, the J gene TRBJ1-6, with TRBD1 as a possible D gene (6 bases). Germline V gene lookup returns CDR1 SGHRS and CDR2 YFSETQ. The ends were cut back, 5 bases at V and 6 bases at J, with 15 bases in the middle. The CDR3 loop spans 15 amino acids. CDR3 DNA sequence: TGCGCCAGCAGTCCGGGACACCGCGGTAATTCACCCCTCCACTTT. Its translation is CASSPGHRGNSPLHF.

This clonotype has a count of ten or more. The chain employs TRBV5-1 and TRBJ2-7, with 8 bases identical to TRBD1. Germline V lookup: CDR1 SGHRS, CDR2 YFSETQ. After removal of 4 bases from V and 5 bases from J, the junction contained 8 bases not matched to a gene. This CDR3 region has 14 residues. The CDR3 loop is CASSVGQEYDEQYF. DNA of the CDR3: TGCGCCAGCAGCGTGGGACAGGAATACGACGAGCAGTACTTC. Full variable domain (missing parts from reference TRBV5-1 and TRBJ2-7): KAGVTQTPRYLIKTRGQQVTLSCSPISGHRSVSWYQQTPGQGLQFLFEYFSETQRNKGNFPGRFSGRQFSNSRSEMNVSTLELGDSALYLCASSVGQEYDEQYFGPGTRLTVT.

The sample holds many counts of this clonotype. The chain has TRBV12-3 or TRBV12-4 and TRBJ2-7; the match to TRBD2 covers 11 bases. The CDR3 consists of 14 residues. Trimming cost V 5 bases and J 4 bases; bases outside gene matches: 4. This CDR3 reads CASSRLAGMYEQYF. The DNA for the CDR3 is TGTGCCAGCAGTAGACTAGCGGGGATGTACGAGCAGTACTTC.

In its sample, this clonotype was seen many times. The chain links TRBV30 to TRBJ1-5; 9 nucleotides line up with TRBD1. Germline assignment: CDR1 GTSNPN and CDR2 SVGIG (reference sequence). The CDR3 runs to 15 residues. V lost 2 bases to trimming and J lost 11 bases; unmatched junction nucleotides: 13. The CDR3 bases are TGTGCCTGGAGTTTTCGACAGGGGGGGGAGTCCGCCCAGCATTTT. It is translated as CAWSFRQGGESAQHF.

There are a few counts of this clonotype. With a much larger clone just one base away, this may be a read error. The chain's CDR3 is CASSSTGNNETLFF. CDR3 DNA sequence: TGTGCCAGCAGTTCAACTGGAAATAATGAAACACTGTTTTTT. V usage is TRBV6-5 and J usage is TRBJ1-4; D remains ambiguous. The germline CDR1 and CDR2 sequences are MNHEY and SVGAGI. CDR3 length: 14 residues.

At least ten counts were recorded for this clonotype. The genes are TRBV20-1 and TRBJ1-3; D gene unclear. V was trimmed by 1 base and J by 0 bases, leaving 16 bases between them. Looked up from germline, CDR1 is DFQATT and CDR2 is SNEGSKA (reference sequence). This CDR3 spans 17 amino acids. Here the CDR3 DNA reads TGCAGTGCTAGAGGGATGCGCGAGGAACACTCTGGAAACACCATATATTTT. Protein: CSARGMREEHSGNTIYF.